One sample yielded the 16 T cell receptor beta chains listed below, sequenced in a study. MiXCR, run by TCRdb on the RT-PCR reads, gives a single entry per CDR3 protein. The sample shows about 680,000 distinct CDR3 sequences, about 14% of them seen only once. The specimen was memory CD4+ T cells from blood. The source of these receptors is a female donor in good health, serving as a healthy control.

In this sample, this clonotype turned up a few times. This chain joins TRBV6-5 and TRBJ1-2; maybe TRBD1 (5 bases). CDR1 and CDR2 (germline): MNHEY, SVGAGI. This CDR3 has 14 residues. Between the trimmed V and J ends, which lost 5 bases and 8 bases, there was a span of 18 bases. CDR3 in amino acids: CASSNPPGLKGYTF. The CDR3 bases are TGTGCCAGCAGTAACCCCCCAGGGTTAAAGGGCTACACCTTC.

The genes are TRBV10-3 and TRBJ2-6, with 8 bases lining up with TRBD1. Germline V CDR1 and CDR2: ENHRY, SYGVKD. The junction had 7 bases not matched to a gene; V was cut back by 6 bases and J by 3 bases. The CDR3 spans 16 residues. The CDR3 DNA sequence: TGTGCCATCAGAGGACAGGGCGCCCTTGGGGCCAACGTCCTGACTTTC. Translating it yields CAIRGQGALGANVLTF.

This clonotype was picked up many times. The genes are TRBV5-1 and TRBJ2-1, with no clear D. The CDR3 consists of 14 residues. V lost 0 bases, J lost 0 bases, and 4 bases lay in between. CDR1 SGHRS and CDR2 YFSETQ come from the germline V gene. The CDR3 protein is CASSLEDSYNEQFF. CDR3 bases: TGCGCCAGCAGCTTGGAAGACTCCTACAATGAGCAGTTCTTC.

The CDR3: CSARSVGEQYF. CDR3 nucleotides: TGCAGTGCTAGATCAGTGGGGGAGCAGTACTTC. V gene TRBV20-1 combines with J gene TRBJ2-7; D is unclear. V lost 2 bases and J lost 7, with 9 bases in between. Germline CDR1 is DFQATT and CDR2 is SNEGSKA (reference sequence). This CDR3 region has 11 residues.

This clonotype was recorded many times. The rearrangement links TRBV20-1 to TRBJ2-7; D remains unclear. Germline V gene lookup returns CDR1 DFQATT and CDR2 SNEGSKA (reference sequence). Trimming stripped 0 bases from V and 3 bases from J, with 9 bases between. The CDR3 loop spans 13 amino acids. CDR3 residues: CSARDSNSYEQYF. CDR3 nucleotides: TGCAGTGCTAGAGATTCAAACAGCTACGAGCAGTACTTC.

This rearrangement joins TRBV18 to TRBJ1-2; no definite D call. V shed 5 bases and J shed 4 bases, with 11 bases lying between them. The CDR3 extends over 13 amino acids. CDR1 is KGHSH, CDR2 LQKENI, per germline. The CDR3 coding sequence is TGTGCCAGCTCAGGAGGCTTGGGCTATGGCTACACCTTC. Translating it yields CASSGGLGYGYTF.

There are many counts of this clonotype. The V and J genes are TRBV27 and TRBJ2-1; D unresolved. V lost 3 bases to trimming and J lost 9 bases, with 18 bases between them. Germline V CDR1 and CDR2: MNHEY, SMNVEV (reference sequence). The CDR3 consists of 15 residues. This CDR3 reads CASSFSNGPSLEQFF. In DNA form, the CDR3 reads TGTGCCAGCAGTTTCTCTAATGGACCCAGCCTTGAGCAGTTCTTC.

This clonotype was picked up a small number of times. The chain employs TRBV5-6 and TRBJ2-2; D is perhaps TRBD1 (5 bases). CDR1 and CDR2 from the germline V gene are SGHDT and YYEEEE. V gave up 4 bases and J gave up 1 base, with 11 bases separating them. This CDR3 has 15 amino acids. For the CDR3, the DNA is TGTGCCAGCAGCCGTGGGGCAGGGAACACCGGGGAGCTGTTTTTT. Amino acids: CASSRGAGNTGELFF.

The J gene is TRBJ2-5, the V gene TRBV5-1, with 10 bases matching TRBD1. J lost 3 bases, V lost 1 base, and 3 bases had no gene match. The germline CDR1 and CDR2 sequences are SGHRS and YFSETQ. This CDR3 spans 15 amino acids. CDR3 nucleotides: TGCGCCAGCAGCTTGACCGGGACAGGGGAAGAGACCCAGTACTTC. Protein sequence: CASSLTGTGEETQYF.

This clonotype was observed a handful of times. The CDR3 bases are TGTGCCACCAGCAGAGAAGTAGAGTCCGAGCAGTACTTC. Amino acids: CATSREVESEQYF. This chain connects TRBV15 to TRBJ2-7; D gene uncertain. V lost 0 bases to trimming and J lost 6 bases, with 9 bases between them. In germline, CDR1 is LNHNV, CDR2 YYDKDF (reference sequence). CDR3 length: 13 amino acids.

The chain has TRBV2 and TRBJ2-7; D ambiguous. Trimming stripped 4 bases from V and 7 bases from J, with 11 bases between. Germline V lookup: CDR1 SNHLY, CDR2 FYNNEI. The CDR3 totals 12 residues. CDR3: CASSAEALEQYF. The CDR3 DNA is TGTGCCAGCAGTGCAGAGGCGCTGGAGCAGTACTTC.

This clonotype was counted only a few times. The genes are TRBV7-8 and TRBJ1-6; no clear D. The ends were cut back, 5 bases at V and 6 bases at J, with 8 bases in the middle. This CDR3 has 13 amino acids. Per germline, CDR1 SGHVS and CDR2 FQNEAQ. The CDR3 DNA reads as TGTGCCAGCAGCCCCGACCCTAATTCACCCCTCCACTTT. It is translated as CASSPDPNSPLHF.

V usage is TRBV7-3 and J usage is TRBJ2-1, with 8 bases that match TRBD2. This CDR3 is 17 amino acids long. In germline, CDR1 is SGHTA, CDR2 FQGTGA. Trimming took 5 bases from V and 4 from J; bases not matched to a gene: 13. CDR3 region: CASSPFGGGGTYNEQFF. CDR3 nucleotide sequence: TGTGCCAGCAGCCCCTTCGGGGGGGGTGGTACGTACAATGAGCAGTTCTTC.

This chain uses TRBV14 with TRBJ1-1; maybe TRBD1 (5 bases). Trimming removed 0 bases from V and 4 bases from J, with 9 bases in between. This CDR3 has 14 residues. Germline values: CDR1 SGHDN, CDR2 FVKESK. As DNA, the CDR3 is TGTGCCAGCAGCCAAGAATGGAGGGGCACTGAAGCTTTCTTT. This gives the protein CASSQEWRGTEAFF.

This clonotype was counted between two and nine times. This chain uses TRBV5-1 with TRBJ2-1, with D unresolved. The CDR3 is made up of 16 amino acids. Germline values: CDR1 SGHRS, CDR2 YFSETQ. Trimming cost V 3 bases and J 0 bases, with 13 bases left between them. The CDR3: CASSSRGLSSYNEQFF. CDR3 coding DNA: TGCGCCAGCAGCTCAAGAGGATTGAGCTCCTACAATGAGCAGTTCTTC.

The gene calls are TRBV20-1 and TRBJ1-2; D might be TRBD1 (6 bases). Trimming left V 4 bases short and J 8 bases short, with 11 bases between. The CDR3 consists of 11 residues. The germline V gene encodes CDR1 DFQATT and CDR2 SNEGSKA (reference sequence). The CDR3 region is CSATGAGGYTF. In DNA form, the CDR3 reads TGCAGTGCTACGGGGGCGGGCGGCTACACCTTC.